The source of this TCR beta chain is a study of blood T cell repertoires in COVID-19. A few counts support this clone. Per the study methods: Amplification from reference gene primers served as the basis for estimated nucleated cell counts. The method was immunoSEQ multiplex PCR; TCRdb's version includes in-frame clones alone and lacks a portion of them. That table is the source of V, J and clone size, and D and trimming were worked out from the DNA. The sample records about 79,000 clones, approximately 90% being singletons. Germline CDR1 is MDHEN and CDR2 is SYDVKM. The V gene lost 3 bases and the J gene lost 2 bases, with 16 bases spanning the gap. The CDR3 consists of 17 residues.

Material: peripheral blood. The J gene is TRBJ1-4, the V gene TRBV28; no firm D call. This TCR derives from a man aged 65 to 79 with active or convalescent COVID-19. CDR3 nucleotide sequence: TGTGCCAGCAGTTTGCCCCTTCGCGGGATGACTAATGAAAAACTGTTTTTT. It is translated as CASSLPLRGMTNEKLFF.